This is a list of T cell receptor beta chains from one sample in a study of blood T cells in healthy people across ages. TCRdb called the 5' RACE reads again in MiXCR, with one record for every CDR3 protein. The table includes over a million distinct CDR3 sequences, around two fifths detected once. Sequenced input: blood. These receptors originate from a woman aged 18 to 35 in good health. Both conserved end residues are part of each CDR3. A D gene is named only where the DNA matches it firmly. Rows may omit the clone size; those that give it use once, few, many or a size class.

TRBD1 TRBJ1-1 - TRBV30 CGRTGKTEAFF TGTGGCAGGACAGGCAAGACTGAAGCTTTCTTT
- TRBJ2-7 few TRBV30 CAWRRRNEQYF TGTGCCTGGAGACGGCGGAACGAGCAGTACTTC
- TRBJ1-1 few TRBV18 CASSIPGRTNTEAFF TGTGCCAGCTCTATTCCGGGACGGACAAACACTGAAGCTTTCTTT
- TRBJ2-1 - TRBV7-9 CASSSRSGQETQFF TGTGCCAGCAGCTCTCGTAGCGGACAAGAGACCCAGTTCTTC
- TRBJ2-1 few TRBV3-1 CASGYLEQFF TGTGCCAGCGGGTATTTGGAGCAGTTCTTC
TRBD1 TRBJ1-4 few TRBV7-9 CASSSVPVGTGFRKLFF TGTGCCAGCAGCTCAGTACCTGTCGGGACAGGGTTTCGGAAACTGTTTTTT
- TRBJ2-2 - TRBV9 CASSVDTGGRGTGELFF TGTGCCAGCAGCGTAGACACTGGGGGTCGGGGCACCGGGGAGCTGTTTTTT
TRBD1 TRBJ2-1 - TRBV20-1 CSARVGLGGTGTYNEQFF TGCAGTGCTAGAGTAGGGCTCGGCGGGACAGGGACCTACAATGAGCAGTTCTTC
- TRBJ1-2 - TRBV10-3 CAISESEAGERGYTF TGTGCCATCAGTGAGTCGGAGGCAGGGGAGCGGGGCTACACCTTC
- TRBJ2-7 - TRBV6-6 CASSLTIAESSYEQYF TGTGCCAGCAGTCTAACCATAGCGGAAAGCTCCTACGAGCAGTACTTC
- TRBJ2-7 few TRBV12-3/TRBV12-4 CASSLGGRRADEQYF TGTGCCAGCAGTTTAGGAGGACGCAGGGCGGACGAGCAGTACTTC
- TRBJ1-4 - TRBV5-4 CASSPAREENEKLFF TGTGCCAGCAGCCCGGCGAGGGAGGAAAATGAAAAACTGTTTTTT
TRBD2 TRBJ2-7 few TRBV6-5 CASSKLAGVVYEQYF TGTGCCAGCAGCAAACTAGCGGGAGTAGTCTACGAGCAGTACTTC
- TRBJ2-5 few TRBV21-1 CASSKSPGAGQTLQETQYF TGTGCCAGCAGCAAAAGTCCTGGGGCAGGACAGACTCTACAAGAGACCCAGTACTTC
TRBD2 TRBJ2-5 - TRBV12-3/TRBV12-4 CASSLGGGLEGNEQYF TGTGCCAGCAGTTTAGGGGGCGGACTAGAAGGCAATGAGCAGTACTTC
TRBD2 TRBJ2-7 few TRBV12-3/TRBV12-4 CASSFVSGSFHEQYF TGTGCCAGCAGTTTTGTTAGCGGGAGTTTCCACGAGCAGTACTTC
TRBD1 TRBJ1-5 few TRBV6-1 CASSNDRDRNQPQHF TGTGCCAGCAGTAACGACAGGGACCGGAATCAGCCCCAGCATTTT
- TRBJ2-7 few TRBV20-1 CSAREGSFGQYF TGCAGTGCTAGAGAAGGTTCCTTTGGGCAGTACTTC
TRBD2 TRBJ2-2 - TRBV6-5 CASSYETGGTGELFF TGTGCCAGCAGTTACGAGACGGGGGGGACCGGGGAGCTGTTTTTT
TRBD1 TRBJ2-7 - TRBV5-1 CASSLLTGGAYNEQYF TGCGCCAGCAGCCTACTCACAGGGGGCGCCTACAATGAGCAGTACTTC
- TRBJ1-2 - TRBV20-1 CSARKSLDGYTF TGCAGTGCTAGAAAGAGCCTTGATGGCTACACCTTC
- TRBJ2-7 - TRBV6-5 CASWLRGISYEQYF TGTGCCAGCTGGTTGAGGGGAATCTCCTACGAGCAGTACTTC
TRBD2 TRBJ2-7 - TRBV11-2 CASSSREKTSGRAYEQYF TGTGCCAGCAGCTCCAGAGAAAAGACTAGCGGGAGGGCCTACGAGCAGTACTTC
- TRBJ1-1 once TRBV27 CANSLHHGDTEAFF TGTGCCAACAGTTTACACCACGGGGACACTGAAGCTTTCTTT
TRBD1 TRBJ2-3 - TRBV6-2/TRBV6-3 CASNAGTGAFVTDTQYF TGTGCCAGCAATGCCGGGACAGGGGCTTTTGTCACAGATACGCAGTATTTT
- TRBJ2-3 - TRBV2 CASSGRGSTADTQYF TGTGCCAGCAGTGGGAGGGGGAGTACAGCAGATACGCAGTATTTT
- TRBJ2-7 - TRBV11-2 CASSRNEGGYEQYF TGTGCCAGCAGCCGCAACGAGGGGGGCTACGAGCAGTACTTC
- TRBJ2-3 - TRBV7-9 CASSLPLSGIVEDTQYF TGTGCCAGCAGCTTGCCCCTCTCCGGGATCGTAGAAGATACGCAGTATTTT
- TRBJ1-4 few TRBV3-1 CASSPPTSTNEKLFF TGTGCCAGCAGCCCGCCGACATCAACTAATGAAAAACTGTTTTTT
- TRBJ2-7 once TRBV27 CASSWAGASDEQYF TGTGCCAGCAGTTGGGCAGGGGCATCGGACGAGCAGTACTTC
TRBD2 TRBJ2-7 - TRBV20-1 CSSESAGTRNYNEQYF TGCAGCTCCGAGTCCGCGGGGACTAGAAACTACAATGAGCAGTACTTC
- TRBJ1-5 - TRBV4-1 CASSQGSGGPNQPQHF TGCGCCAGCAGCCAAGGATCGGGCGGTCCAAATCAGCCCCAGCATTTT
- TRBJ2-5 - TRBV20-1 CSATGSSRGKQETQYF TGCAGTGCCACGGGGTCTAGCAGGGGAAAGCAAGAGACCCAGTACTTC
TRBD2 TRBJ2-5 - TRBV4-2 CASSQVKREAGEHYF TGTGCCAGCAGCCAAGTCAAGCGGGAGGCGGGCGAGCACTACTTC
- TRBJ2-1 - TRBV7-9 CASSLGLETQFF TGTGCCAGCAGCTTAGGGCTGGAGACCCAGTTCTTC
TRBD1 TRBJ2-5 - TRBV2 CASSWDRAGETQYF TGTGCCAGCAGTTGGGACAGGGCAGGAGAGACCCAGTACTTC
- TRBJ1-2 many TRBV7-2 CASSPRGAYGYTF TGTGCCAGCAGCCCGCGGGGGGCCTATGGCTACACCTTC
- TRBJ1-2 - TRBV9 CASSVDSAATYGYTF TGTGCCAGCAGCGTAGACTCCGCCGCCACGTATGGCTACACCTTC
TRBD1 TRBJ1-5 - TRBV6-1 CASSEVLQGVYSNQPQHF TGTGCCAGCAGTGAAGTACTACAGGGGGTTTATAGCAATCAGCCCCAGCATTTT
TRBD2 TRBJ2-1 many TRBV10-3 CAISGGTSGYNEQFF TGTGCCATCAGTGGGGGGACTAGCGGTTACAATGAGCAGTTCTTC
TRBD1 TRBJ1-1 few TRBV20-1 CSAFRQGGTEAFF TGCAGTGCTTTCCGACAGGGGGGCACTGAAGCTTTCTTT
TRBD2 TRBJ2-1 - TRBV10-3 CAIASGDYNEQFF TGTGCCATCGCTAGCGGGGATTACAATGAGCAGTTCTTC
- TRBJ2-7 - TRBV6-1 CASSESVIYEQYF TGTGCCAGCAGTGAGTCGGTTATCTACGAGCAGTACTTC
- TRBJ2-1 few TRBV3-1 CASSVDRASDEQFF TGTGCCAGCAGCGTCGACAGGGCTAGCGATGAGCAGTTCTTC
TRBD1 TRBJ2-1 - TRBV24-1 CATGSGGDNEQFF TGTGCCACCGGCTCAGGGGGTGACAATGAGCAGTTCTTC
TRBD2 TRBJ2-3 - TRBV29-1 CSVGVWTSWADTQYF TGCAGCGTTGGGGTCTGGACTAGTTGGGCAGATACGCAGTATTTT
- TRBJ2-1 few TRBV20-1 CSARDGSGVSYNEQFF TGCAGTGCTAGAGATGGGTCGGGTGTCTCCTACAATGAGCAGTTCTTC
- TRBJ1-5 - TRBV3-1 CASSFDGRAGQPQHF TGTGCCAGCAGTTTTGATGGGCGGGCCGGGCAGCCCCAGCATTTT
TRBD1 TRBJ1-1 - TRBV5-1 CASSWDREYTEAFF TGCGCCAGCAGCTGGGACAGAGAGTACACTGAAGCTTTCTTT
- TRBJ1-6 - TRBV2 CASSAFPAVSPLHF TGTGCCAGCAGTGCCTTTCCCGCGGTGTCACCCCTCCACTTT
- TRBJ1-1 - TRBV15 CATSRDLLGETWTEAFF TGTGCCACCAGCAGAGATCTGTTGGGGGAGACGTGGACTGAAGCTTTCTTT
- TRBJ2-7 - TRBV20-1 CSARRGSTYEQYF TGCAGTGCTCGCCGGGGCAGTACCTACGAGCAGTACTTC
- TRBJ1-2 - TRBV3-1 CASSQATEGGYTF TGTGCCAGCAGCCAAGCCACGGAAGGGGGCTACACCTTC
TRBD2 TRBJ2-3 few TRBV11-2 CASSLASGEADTQYF TGTGCCAGCAGCTTAGCTAGCGGAGAGGCGGATACGCAGTATTTT
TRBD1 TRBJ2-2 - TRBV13 CASSPRGRDTGELFF TGTGCCAGCAGCCCAAGGGGGCGGGACACCGGGGAGCTGTTTTTT
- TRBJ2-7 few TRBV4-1 CASSQEDRQYF TGCGCCAGCAGCCAAGAGGACCGGCAGTACTTC
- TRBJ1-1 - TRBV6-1 CASSEAPGSAFF TGTGCCAGCAGTGAAGCGCCGGGTTCTGCTTTCTTT
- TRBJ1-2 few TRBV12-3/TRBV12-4 CASSAPTQWDYGYTF TGTGCCAGCAGTGCCCCGACACAGTGGGACTATGGCTACACCTTC